The 24 T cell receptor beta chains below all came from one sample that was sequenced in a study of cytomegalovirus exposure and HLA in healthy donors. Use of 60 Vbeta and 13 Jbeta primers characterized the PCR. Profiled with immunoSEQ multiplex PCR; TCRdb holds only in-frame clones, not every one. The repertoire holds about 190,000 clones, with 80% to 85% as singletons. Sequencing was performed on PBMCs. The receptors derive from a man in his fifties or sixties in good health and CMV-seronegative.

This chain uses TRBV7-6 with TRBJ2-4; 9 nucleotides agree with TRBD1. The trim removed 6 bases at V and 4 bases at J, leaving 7 bases unmatched. The CDR3 contains 15 residues. Germline CDR1 reads SGHVS; CDR2 reads FNYEAQ. The CDR3 DNA reads TGTGCCAGCAGTCTAGGAGGACAGGGGAAAAACATTCAGTACTTC. It translates to CASSLGGQGKNIQYF. The full variable domain, with the rest looked up from reference TRBV7-6 and TRBJ2-4, is GAGVSQSPRYKVTKRGQDVALRCDPISGHVSLYWYRQALGQGPEFLTYFNYEAQQDKSGLPNDRFSAERPEGSISTLTIQRTEQRDSAMYRCASSLGGQGKNIQYFGAGTRLSVL.

The rearrangement joins TRBV19 to TRBJ2-2, with TRBD1 matching over 7 bases. Germline V gene lookup returns CDR1 LNHDA and CDR2 SQIVND (reference sequence). V lost 4 bases and J lost 7; bases outside the gene matches: 9. The length of the CDR3 is 15 residues. The CDR3 spells CASSTGQPLYGELFF. CDR3 nucleotides: TGTGCCAGTAGTACGGGACAGCCCCTTTACGGGGAGCTGTTTTTT. Using reference TRBV19 and TRBJ2-2 for the parts outside the CDR3, the full variable domain is DGGITQSPKYLFRKEGQNVTLSCEQNLNHDAMYWYRQDPGQGLRLIYYSQIVNDFQKGDIAEGYSVSREKKESFPLTVTSAQKNPTAFYLCASSTGQPLYGELFFGEGSRLTVL.

This sequence joins TRBV28 and TRBJ2-3, with 9 nucleotides matching TRBD2. With 5 bases clipped from V and 0 bases from J, the junction kept 15 bases outside the gene matches. Germline V CDR1 and CDR2: MDHEN, SYDVKM. The CDR3 sequence is 19 residues long. Here the CDR3 DNA reads TGTGCCAGCAGTCTCCAGACTAGCGGCAAAACCTCTAGCACAGATACGCAGTATTTT. Amino acid sequence: CASSLQTSGKTSSTDTQYF. The variable domain in full, with the rest retrieved from reference TRBV28 and TRBJ2-3, is DVKVTQSSRYLVKRTGEKVFLECVQDMDHENMFWYRQDPGLGLRLIYFSYDVKMKEKGDIPEGYSVSREKKERFSLILESASTNQTSMYLCASSLQTSGKTSSTDTQYFGPGTRLTVL.

This clone is categorized as large. Other DNA variants within this sample encode the same CDR3. CDR3 loop: CASSLGLAGGNEQFF. Written as DNA, the CDR3 is TGTGCCAGCAGCTTGGGACTAGCGGGGGGCAATGAGCAGTTCTTC. This chain links TRBV5-6 with TRBJ2-1; 13 nucleotides line up with TRBD2. Germline-derived CDR1 and CDR2 are SGHDT and YYEEEE. The V segment lost 0 bases and the J segment 6 bases; nucleotides outside the gene matches: 0. The length of the CDR3 is 15 residues.

Only a few counts were recorded for this clone. The J gene is TRBJ1-5, the V gene TRBV6-1; tentatively, D is TRBD1 (6 bases). The germline gives CDR1 MNHNS, CDR2 SASEGT. Trimming took off 6 bases at V and 0 bases at J, with 12 bases between the two ends. The CDR3 sequence is 15 residues long. This CDR3 is CASSRQANSNQPQHF. CDR3 bases: TGTGCCAGCAGCCGACAGGCGAATAGCAATCAGCCCCAGCATTTT.

The sample holds one count of this clone. The gene calls are TRBV5-5 and TRBJ2-1; 10 nucleotides line up with TRBD1. CDR1 is SGHKS, CDR2 YYEKEE, per germline (reference sequence). This CDR3 spans 16 amino acids. V dropped 3 bases and J dropped 4; count of bases not matched to a gene: 7. CDR3 sequence: CASSSAGTGAYNEQFF. In DNA, the CDR3 is TGTGCCAGCAGCTCCGCCGGGACAGGGGCTTACAATGAGCAGTTCTTC.

The chain uses TRBV9 and TRBJ1-3; D ambiguous. V was trimmed by 1 base and J by 0 bases, leaving 8 bases between them. CDR3 size: 15 residues. Germline CDR1 is SGDLS and CDR2 is YYNGEE. Written as DNA, the CDR3 is TGTGCCAGCAGCGTAAGCGGGAGCTCTGGAAACACCATATATTTT. This codes for CASSVSGSSGNTIYF.

A few counts support this clone. The genes are TRBV9 and TRBJ1-3; possibly TRBD1 for D (6 bases). The CDR3 is made up of 16 amino acids. The germline V and J ends were trimmed by 4 bases and 2 bases, with 16 bases remaining between them. Germline values: CDR1 SGDLS, CDR2 YYNGEE. The CDR3, as DNA: TGTGCCAGCAGCCCCCTCTCGGGGGGCCCTGGAAACACCATATATTTT. Its protein is CASSPLSGGPGNTIYF.

This clone was counted between two and nine times. This rearrangement joins TRBV7-9 to TRBJ2-1, with 9 bases lining up with TRBD2. The J segment lost 8 bases and the V segment lost 1 base, leaving 9 bases of the junction unmatched. The CDR3 is made up of 16 amino acids. Germline CDR1 reads SEHNR; CDR2 reads FQNEAQ (reference sequence). Here the CDR3 DNA reads TGTGCCAGCAGCTTAGGGGTTAGCGGGAGTTTCCATGAGCAGTTCTTC. This sequence encodes CASSLGVSGSFHEQFF.

This sequence joins TRBV4-3 and TRBJ2-3, with D possibly being TRBD1 (6 bases). Germline V gene sequence: CDR1 LGHNA, CDR2 YSLEER. Trimming pared 1 base from V and 1 base from J, leaving 12 bases between. The CDR3 runs 16 residues. CDR3 coding DNA: TGCGCCAGCAGCCAAGGGACAGCGTGGGGCACAGATACGCAGTATTTT. Its translation is CASSQGTAWGTDTQYF.

CDR3: CASSGRGLAVYNEQFF. DNA for the CDR3: TGTGCCAGCAGCGGGAGGGGACTAGCGGTATACAATGAGCAGTTCTTC. The chain carries TRBV9 and TRBJ2-1; the match to TRBD2 covers 11 bases. Per germline, CDR1 SGDLS and CDR2 YYNGEE. The CDR3 spans 16 residues. V lost 3 bases, J lost 4 bases, and 6 bases stayed unmatched.

The rearrangement uses TRBV7-3 and TRBJ2-2; TRBD2 matches 13 bases. Germline V CDR1 and CDR2: SGHTA, FQGTGA. This CDR3 region has 15 residues. Unmatched junction bases numbered 2, after V lost 4 bases and J lost 6 bases. The CDR3 nucleotides read TGTGCCAGCAGCTATGGACTAGCGGGAGCCGGGGAGCTGTTTTTT. Its translation: CASSYGLAGAGELFF.

The chain couples TRBV11-1 to TRBJ2-1, with 9 positions matching TRBD2. Germline V gives CDR1 SGHAT, CDR2 FQDESV (reference sequence). Trimming cost V 5 bases and J 8 bases; bases outside gene matches: 10. The CDR3 loop spans 15 amino acids. The DNA for the CDR3 is TGTGCCAGCAGCACGGCGCGGGGGGGCCTCGATGAGCAGTTCTTC. Its protein product is CASSTARGGLDEQFF. Together with reference TRBV11-1 and TRBJ2-1, the CDR3 gives the full variable domain: EAEVAQSPRYKITEKSQAVAFWCDPISGHATLYWYRQILGQGPELLVQFQDESVVDDSQLPKDRFSAERLKGVDSTLKIQPAELGDSAMYLCASSTARGGLDEQFFGPGTRLTVL.

This sequence joins TRBV6-5 and TRBJ1-4; tentatively, D is TRBD1 (5 bases). The V and J ends lost 0 bases and 5 bases respectively, with 13 bases between them. CDR3 length equals 16 residues. The V gene's germline CDR1 is MNHEY and CDR2 SVGAGI. CDR3 bases: TGTGCCAGCAGTTACTCGATAACCAGGGTCAATGAAAAACTGTTTTTT. This gives the protein CASSYSITRVNEKLFF.

The chain is built from TRBV19 and TRBJ2-4; 8 bases align to TRBD2. Germline-derived CDR1 and CDR2 are LNHDA and SQIVND (reference sequence). CDR3 size: 16 residues. The J segment lost 8 bases and the V segment lost 6 bases, leaving 15 bases of the junction unmatched. In nucleotides, the CDR3 is TGTGCCAGTAGCAAAAACGAGCGGACAGCGGGGGACATTCAGTACTTC. Its protein product is CASSKNERTAGDIQYF.

This chain links TRBV19 with TRBJ1-5, with 10 bases matching TRBD1. Losses at the gene ends were 4 bases for V and 6 bases for J; bases not matched to a gene: 6. CDR1 and CDR2 from the germline V gene are LNHDA and SQIVND (reference sequence). There are 15 residues in the CDR3. CDR3 in amino acids: CASSTIDRGLQPQHF. As DNA, the CDR3 is TGTGCCAGTAGTACGATTGACAGGGGGCTTCAGCCCCAGCATTTT. Looking up the rest from reference TRBV19 and TRBJ1-5 gives the full variable domain: DGGITQSPKYLFRKEGQNVTLSCEQNLNHDAMYWYRQDPGQGLRLIYYSQIVNDFQKGDIAEGYSVSREKKESFPLTVTSAQKNPTAFYLCASSTIDRGLQPQHFGDGTRLSIL.

The genes are TRBV7-2 and TRBJ2-1; TRBD1 aligns across 8 bases. The CDR3 has 15 residues. V shed 5 bases, J shed 7 bases, and the junction held 10 bases outside the gene matches. CDR1 is SGHTA, CDR2 FQGNSA, per germline. CDR3 sequence (DNA): TGTGCCAGCAGCCCACAGGGGGGAGGTTGGAATGAGCAGTTCTTC. Translating gives CASSPQGGGWNEQFF.

V usage is TRBV7-9 and J usage is TRBJ1-2, with D unresolved. Germline V lookup: CDR1 SEHNR, CDR2 FQNEAQ (reference sequence). The CDR3 runs 14 residues. V gave up 3 bases and J gave up 5 bases, with 13 bases separating them. The CDR3 DNA is TGTGCCAGCAGCTTCGGGTCAACTTCGTATGGCTACACCTTC. This encodes CASSFGSTSYGYTF.

The V call is TRBV30, the J call TRBJ1-1, with no clear D. The CDR3 sequence is 13 residues long. With 5 bases removed from V and 0 bases from J, the gap between germline ends came to 10 bases. Germline CDR1 GTSNPN, CDR2 SVGIG (reference sequence). The chain's CDR3 is CAWEFQMNTEAFF. The CDR3, as DNA: TGTGCCTGGGAATTTCAGATGAACACTGAAGCTTTCTTT.

The rearrangement joins TRBV2 to TRBJ1-2, with 7 nucleotides matching TRBD1. Germline V gives CDR1 SNHLY, CDR2 FYNNEI. CDR3 length: 15 amino acids. V shed 2 bases and J 6 bases; nucleotides not matched to a gene: 9. In nucleotides, the CDR3 is TGTGCCAGCAGTGAATCAGGGACAGATCCCGATGGCTACACCTTC. Protein: CASSESGTDPDGYTF.

This sequence joins TRBV7-9 and TRBJ1-1; D might be TRBD1 (5 bases). Germline V lookup: CDR1 SEHNR, CDR2 FQNEAQ (reference sequence). Trimming took 3 bases from V and 4 from J, leaving 12 bases between them. The length of the CDR3 is 14 residues. As DNA, the CDR3 is TGTGCCAGCAGCTTCGGGGTCGGGGGCACTGAAGCTTTCTTT. Amino acids: CASSFGVGGTEAFF. The complete variable domain, with remaining parts taken from reference TRBV7-9 and TRBJ1-1, reads DTGVSQNPRHKITKRGQNVTFRCDPISEHNRLYWYRQTLGQGPEFLTYFQNEAQLEKSRLLSDRFSAERPKGSFSTLEIQRTEQGDSAMYLCASSFGVGGTEAFFGQGTRLTVV.

J is TRBJ1-2 and V is TRBV19; no clear D. Germline V gene data show CDR1 as LNHDA and CDR2 as SQIVND (reference sequence). This CDR3 is built from 11 residues. V lost 5 bases and J lost 5, with 6 bases in between. This CDR3 reads CASSAGYGYTF. CDR3 nucleotide sequence: TGTGCCAGTAGTGCGGGGTATGGCTACACCTTC.

This chain links TRBV5-1 with TRBJ2-3, with 7 bases lining up with TRBD1. Losses at the gene ends were 3 bases for V and 0 bases for J; bases not matched to a gene: 4. From germline, CDR1 is SGHRS and CDR2 YFSETQ. The CDR3 contains 15 residues. CDR3 coding DNA: TGCGCCAGCAGCTCTGGGACAGATAGCACAGATACGCAGTATTTT. It is translated as CASSSGTDSTDTQYF.

The chain combines TRBV15 with TRBJ2-7, with TRBD1 matching 7 bases. Germline-derived CDR1 and CDR2 are LNHNV and YYDKDF (reference sequence). CDR3 length equals 15 residues. The junction had 5 bases not matched to a gene; V was cut back by 1 base and J by 2 bases. The CDR3 DNA is TGTGCCACCAGCAGAGGTGGACAGGTCCCCTACGAGCAGTACTTC. Its protein is CATSRGGQVPYEQYF.